Listed here are 18 T cell receptor beta chains from one sample, sequenced in a study of regulatory T cells in long-lasting Graves disease. Sample time point: newly diagnosed GD, antithyroid drugs for less than 3 months. PBMC RNA was the source of the TCR library. For TCR beta, libraries came from iRepertoire HTBI primers and Arm-PCR of CDR3 regions. TCRdb passed the multiplex PCR reads through MiXCR, listing each CDR3 protein once. The sample lists hundreds of thousands of distinct CDR3 sequences, around 17% occurring once. The same data also went into a second study, on T cells in Graves' hyperthyroidism and ophthalmopathy.

This specimen was peripheral blood mononuclear cells (PBMCs), taken at new diagnosis, from a patient treated with antithyroid drugs. These receptors all stem from a man in his forties with Graves disease.

This clonotype appeared many times. This chain uses TRBV4-2 with TRBJ2-4; D tentatively reads TRBD1 or TRBD2 (5 bases each). The CDR3 totals 15 residues. Trimming pared 4 bases from V and 0 bases from J, leaving 10 bases between. Germline V CDR1 and CDR2: LGHNA, YNFKEQ. For the CDR3, the DNA is TGTGCCAGCAGCCGGGACCTATTAGCCAAAAACATTCAGTACTTC. The encoded protein is CASSRDLLAKNIQYF.

The chain uses TRBV6-2 or TRBV6-3 and TRBJ2-1; 11 positions agree with TRBD2. The germline CDR1 and CDR2 sequences are MNHEY and SVGEGT. This CDR3 has 15 residues. V was clipped by 5 bases and J by 6 bases; unmatched bases: 6. CDR3 residues: CASSPGLAEVNEQFF. The CDR3 DNA sequence: TGTGCCAGCAGTCCGGGACTAGCGGAAGTCAATGAGCAGTTCTTC.

The sample holds a few counts of this clonotype. The gene calls are TRBV25-1 and TRBJ2-7; unclear D gene. The CDR3 extends over 15 amino acids. Germline assignment: CDR1 MGHDK and CDR2 SYGVNS. V was clipped by 1 base and J by 0 bases, with 10 bases between them. The CDR3 reads CASSEFGGSSYEQYF. CDR3 DNA: TGTGCCAGCAGTGAATTTGGTGGTAGCTCCTACGAGCAGTACTTC.

Concerning this clonotype: Being one base from a much bigger clone, this may be a read error. CDR3 sequence: CASSLYGAGAGTQYF. In DNA, the CDR3 is TGTGCCAGCAGCTTATATGGAGCGGGGGCAGGTACGCAGTATTTT. This sequence joins TRBV7-9 and TRBJ2-3; 8 nucleotides agree with TRBD2. The CDR3 is made up of 15 amino acids. With 2 bases clipped from V and 8 bases from J, the junction kept 9 bases outside the gene matches. Per the germline V gene, CDR1 is SEHNR and CDR2 is FQNEAQ (reference sequence).

This clonotype was recorded at least ten times. CDR3 sequence (DNA): TGTGCCAGCAGCTTAGAGCTCGGCGGTAACACCGGGGAGCTGTTTTTT. This translates into CASSLELGGNTGELFF. This rearrangement joins TRBV11-2 to TRBJ2-2, with no clear D. V lost 0 bases and J lost 2, with 10 bases in between. Germline assignment: CDR1 SGHAT and CDR2 FQNNGV. The CDR3 consists of 16 residues.

The chain carries TRBV3-1 and TRBJ2-1; D is possibly TRBD2 (5 bases). V was trimmed by 4 bases and J by 7 bases, leaving 11 bases between them. The CDR3 is 13 residues long. The germline V gene has CDR1 LGHDT and CDR2 YNNKEL (reference sequence). This chain's CDR3 is CASSPRDGNEQFF. The DNA for the CDR3 is TGTGCCAGCAGCCCCCGGGATGGGAATGAGCAGTTCTTC.

This chain connects TRBV4-1 to TRBJ2-6; the D is unclear. Germline assignment: CDR1 MGHRA and CDR2 YSYEKL. V was trimmed by 0 bases and J by 12 bases, leaving 6 bases between them. This CDR3 region has 12 residues. CDR3 DNA: TGCGCCAGCAGCCAAGATCCCACCGTCCTGACTTTC. As protein: CASSQDPTVLTF.

The genes are TRBV19 and TRBJ1-4; D is uncertain. The germline gives CDR1 LNHDA, CDR2 SQIVND (reference sequence). The CDR3 totals 15 residues. V gave up 11 bases and J gave up 2 bases, with 18 bases separating them. CDR3 in amino acids: CASMDGGGTNEKLFF. DNA of the CDR3: TGTGCCTCTATGGACGGCGGCGGGACTAATGAAAAACTGTTTTTT.

On this clonotype itself: Compared with germline, one end of the junction differs, possibly owing to a read error. V gene TRBV7-7 combines with J gene TRBJ2-5; the D is unclear. Germline assignment: CDR1 SSHAT and CDR2 FNYEAQ (reference sequence). The length of the CDR3 is 15 residues. In DNA, the CDR3 is TGTGCTAGCAGCTTCCGCCCAAGAGGCCAAGAGACCCAGTACTTC. This translates into CASSFRPRGQETQYF.

V usage is TRBV19 and J usage is TRBJ1-2; a possible D gene is TRBD1 (5 bases). The CDR3 totals 14 residues. Trimming shortened V by 2 bases and J by 3 bases, and 10 bases separated the two germline ends. CDR1 is LNHDA and CDR2 is SQIVND in the germline V gene (reference sequence). The DNA of the CDR3 is TGTGCCAGTAGTATAAGGGGTTTCGACTATGGCTACACCTTC. It specifies CASSIRGFDYGYTF.

This clonotype was found many times. The V and J genes are TRBV2 and TRBJ1-6; D not certain. Germline CDR1 SNHLY, CDR2 FYNNEI. This CDR3 has 12 residues. Trimming pared 7 bases from V and 6 bases from J, leaving 7 bases between. DNA of the CDR3: TGTGCCAGCACCCGGGTTAATTCACCCCTCCACTTT. Its protein product is CASTRVNSPLHF.

This clonotype has at least ten counts. This sequence joins TRBV6-1 and TRBJ2-7, with TRBD1 matching over 8 bases. The germline CDR1 and CDR2 sequences are MNHNS and SASEGT. Trimming removed 6 bases from V and 3 bases from J; junction bases left unmatched: 7. This CDR3 is built from 14 residues. The CDR3 is CASRKRQGSYEQYF. CDR3 nucleotides: TGTGCCAGCAGGAAGAGACAGGGGAGCTACGAGCAGTACTTC.

This clonotype was seen ten or more times. The chain links TRBV6-2 or TRBV6-3 to TRBJ2-3; 8 positions match TRBD2. Germline V gene lookup returns CDR1 MNHEY and CDR2 SVGEGT. The J segment lost 4 bases and the V segment lost 2 bases, leaving 8 bases of the junction unmatched. The CDR3 totals 16 residues. Here the CDR3 DNA reads TGTGCCAGCAGTTACGGTAGCGGGGAGAGCGCAGATACGCAGTATTTT. As protein: CASSYGSGESADTQYF.

This clonotype has at least ten counts. The V gene is TRBV7-3, the J gene TRBJ1-1; tentative D call: TRBD1 (5 bases). The germline gives CDR1 SGHTA, CDR2 FQGTGA. The V and J ends lost 5 bases and 2 bases respectively, with 15 bases between them. The CDR3 is 15 residues long. The CDR3 here is CASSLTGTENTEAFF. The CDR3 nucleotides read TGTGCCAGCAGCCTTACCGGGACCGAAAACACTGAAGCTTTCTTT.

CDR3 nucleotide sequence: TGCGCCAGCAGCCCCGGGCCAAGCGGGGGGTGGGATACGCAGTATTTT. The encoded protein is CASSPGPSGGWDTQYF. V usage is TRBV4-3 and J usage is TRBJ2-3; 9 bases are a match to TRBD2. The V gene end was trimmed by 4 bases and the J gene end by 6 bases; junction bases not matched to a gene: 11. The V gene's germline CDR1 is LGHNA and CDR2 YSLEER. The CDR3 has 16 residues.

This clonotype was counted many times. The rearrangement uses TRBV7-3 and TRBJ2-7, with unresolved D. The CDR3 is 14 amino acids. Trimming shortened V by 6 bases and J by 0 bases, and 12 bases separated the two germline ends. Germline CDR1 reads SGHTA; CDR2 reads FQGTGA. CDR3 region: CASSPFGPSYEQYF. The CDR3 DNA is TGTGCCAGCAGTCCTTTTGGTCCCTCCTACGAGCAGTACTTC. The full variable domain, its missing parts supplied by reference TRBV7-3 and TRBJ2-7, is GAGVSQTPSNKVTEKGKYVELRCDPISGHTALYWYRQSLGQGPEFLIYFQGTGAADDSGLPNDRFFAVRPEGSVSTLKIQRTERGDSAVYLCASSPFGPSYEQYFGPGTRLTVT.

This clonotype was picked up many times. The chain uses TRBV20-1 and TRBJ2-3, with 8 bases lining up with TRBD1. Unmatched junction bases numbered 11, after V lost 5 bases and J lost 4 bases. Germline V gene sequence: CDR1 DFQATT, CDR2 SNEGSKA (reference sequence). The CDR3 has 15 amino acids. This CDR3 reads CSARGQGVRADTQYF. The CDR3 DNA follows: TGCAGTGCTCGCGGACAGGGTGTGAGGGCAGATACGCAGTATTTT.

This clonotype has at least ten counts. The chain joins TRBV27 to TRBJ1-5; 9 nucleotides line up with TRBD1. CDR3 length: 14 residues. Germline V CDR1 and CDR2: MNHEY, SMNVEV (reference sequence). With V trimmed by 1 base and J by 5 bases, 0 bases remained unmatched. The CDR3 is CASSLYRGHQPQHF. CDR3 coding DNA: TGTGCCAGCAGTTTATACAGGGGGCATCAGCCCCAGCATTTT.